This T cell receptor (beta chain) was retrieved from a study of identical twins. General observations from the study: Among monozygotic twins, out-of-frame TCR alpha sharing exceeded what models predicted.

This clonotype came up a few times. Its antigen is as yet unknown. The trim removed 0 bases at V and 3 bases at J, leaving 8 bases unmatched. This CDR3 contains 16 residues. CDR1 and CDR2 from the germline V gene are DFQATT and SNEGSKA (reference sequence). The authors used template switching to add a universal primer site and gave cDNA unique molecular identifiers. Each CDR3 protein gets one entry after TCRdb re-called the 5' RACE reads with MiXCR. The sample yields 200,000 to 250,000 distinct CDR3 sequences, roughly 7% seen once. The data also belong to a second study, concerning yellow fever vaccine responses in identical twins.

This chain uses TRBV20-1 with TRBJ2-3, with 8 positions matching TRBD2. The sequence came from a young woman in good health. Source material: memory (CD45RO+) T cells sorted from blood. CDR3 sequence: CSARDLEAGETDTQYF. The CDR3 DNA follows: TGCAGTGCTAGAGATCTAGAAGCGGGAGAGACAGATACGCAGTATTTT.